This TCR beta chain was captured by sequencing in a study of blood T cell repertoires in COVID-19. Profiling relied on immunoSEQ multiplex PCR, and the TCRdb table lists in-frame clones only, not all of them. The sample includes around 190,000 clones, roughly 80% of them seen just once. This receptor was obtained from a human donor in a cohort sampled during active COVID-19. Sequencing was performed on peripheral blood.

CDR3 residues: CASSLGRTNEKLFF. CDR3 sequence (DNA): TGTGCCAGCAGCCTGGGACGGACAAATGAAAAACTGTTTTTT. This sequence joins TRBV5-4 and TRBJ1-4; the D gene is possibly TRBD1 (5 bases). CDR1 is SGHNT, CDR2 YYREEE, per germline (reference sequence). The V end lost 4 bases, the J end lost 5 bases, and 12 bases lay between the germline ends. The CDR3 consists of 14 residues.